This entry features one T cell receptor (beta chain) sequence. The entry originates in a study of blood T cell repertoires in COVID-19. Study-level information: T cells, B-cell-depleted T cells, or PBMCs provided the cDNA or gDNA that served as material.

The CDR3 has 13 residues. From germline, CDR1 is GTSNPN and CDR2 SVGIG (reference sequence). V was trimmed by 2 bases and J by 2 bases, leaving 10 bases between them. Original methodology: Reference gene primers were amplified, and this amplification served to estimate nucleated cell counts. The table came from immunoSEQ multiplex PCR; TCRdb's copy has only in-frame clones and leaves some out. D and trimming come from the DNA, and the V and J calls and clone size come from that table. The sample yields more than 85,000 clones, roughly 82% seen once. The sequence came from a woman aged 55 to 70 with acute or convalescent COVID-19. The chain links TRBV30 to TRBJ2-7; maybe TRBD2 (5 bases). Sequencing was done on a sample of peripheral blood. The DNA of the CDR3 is TGTGCCTGGAGTACCGGGATCCCCTACGAGCAGTACTTC. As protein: CAWSTGIPYEQYF.